This entry features one T cell receptor (beta chain) sequence. In the study's own analysis: The assay estimated nucleated cells by amplifying reference gene primers. Data came from immunoSEQ multiplex PCR; TCRdb stores just in-frame clones and leaves some out. V and J calls and clone size are those listed in that table; D and trimming were worked out from the DNA. The sample lists more than 250,000 clones; about nine tenths were seen once. J was trimmed by 8 bases and V by 1 base; bases with no gene match: 1. Per the germline V gene, CDR1 is ENHRY and CDR2 is SYGVKD. CDR3 length: 13 amino acids. The data were taken from a study of blood T cell repertoires in COVID-19. Study context: From T cells, B-cell-depleted T cells, or PBMCs came the material, which was cDNA or gDNA.

This TCR was sampled from a woman between 45 and 65 years old with COVID-19, enrolled during active disease. This chain joins TRBV10-3 and TRBJ1-1; the match to TRBD1 covers 10 bases. Source material: peripheral blood. CDR3 residues: CAISELTGGEAFF. The CDR3 DNA reads TGTGCCATCAGTGAGTTGACAGGGGGCGAAGCTTTCTTT.